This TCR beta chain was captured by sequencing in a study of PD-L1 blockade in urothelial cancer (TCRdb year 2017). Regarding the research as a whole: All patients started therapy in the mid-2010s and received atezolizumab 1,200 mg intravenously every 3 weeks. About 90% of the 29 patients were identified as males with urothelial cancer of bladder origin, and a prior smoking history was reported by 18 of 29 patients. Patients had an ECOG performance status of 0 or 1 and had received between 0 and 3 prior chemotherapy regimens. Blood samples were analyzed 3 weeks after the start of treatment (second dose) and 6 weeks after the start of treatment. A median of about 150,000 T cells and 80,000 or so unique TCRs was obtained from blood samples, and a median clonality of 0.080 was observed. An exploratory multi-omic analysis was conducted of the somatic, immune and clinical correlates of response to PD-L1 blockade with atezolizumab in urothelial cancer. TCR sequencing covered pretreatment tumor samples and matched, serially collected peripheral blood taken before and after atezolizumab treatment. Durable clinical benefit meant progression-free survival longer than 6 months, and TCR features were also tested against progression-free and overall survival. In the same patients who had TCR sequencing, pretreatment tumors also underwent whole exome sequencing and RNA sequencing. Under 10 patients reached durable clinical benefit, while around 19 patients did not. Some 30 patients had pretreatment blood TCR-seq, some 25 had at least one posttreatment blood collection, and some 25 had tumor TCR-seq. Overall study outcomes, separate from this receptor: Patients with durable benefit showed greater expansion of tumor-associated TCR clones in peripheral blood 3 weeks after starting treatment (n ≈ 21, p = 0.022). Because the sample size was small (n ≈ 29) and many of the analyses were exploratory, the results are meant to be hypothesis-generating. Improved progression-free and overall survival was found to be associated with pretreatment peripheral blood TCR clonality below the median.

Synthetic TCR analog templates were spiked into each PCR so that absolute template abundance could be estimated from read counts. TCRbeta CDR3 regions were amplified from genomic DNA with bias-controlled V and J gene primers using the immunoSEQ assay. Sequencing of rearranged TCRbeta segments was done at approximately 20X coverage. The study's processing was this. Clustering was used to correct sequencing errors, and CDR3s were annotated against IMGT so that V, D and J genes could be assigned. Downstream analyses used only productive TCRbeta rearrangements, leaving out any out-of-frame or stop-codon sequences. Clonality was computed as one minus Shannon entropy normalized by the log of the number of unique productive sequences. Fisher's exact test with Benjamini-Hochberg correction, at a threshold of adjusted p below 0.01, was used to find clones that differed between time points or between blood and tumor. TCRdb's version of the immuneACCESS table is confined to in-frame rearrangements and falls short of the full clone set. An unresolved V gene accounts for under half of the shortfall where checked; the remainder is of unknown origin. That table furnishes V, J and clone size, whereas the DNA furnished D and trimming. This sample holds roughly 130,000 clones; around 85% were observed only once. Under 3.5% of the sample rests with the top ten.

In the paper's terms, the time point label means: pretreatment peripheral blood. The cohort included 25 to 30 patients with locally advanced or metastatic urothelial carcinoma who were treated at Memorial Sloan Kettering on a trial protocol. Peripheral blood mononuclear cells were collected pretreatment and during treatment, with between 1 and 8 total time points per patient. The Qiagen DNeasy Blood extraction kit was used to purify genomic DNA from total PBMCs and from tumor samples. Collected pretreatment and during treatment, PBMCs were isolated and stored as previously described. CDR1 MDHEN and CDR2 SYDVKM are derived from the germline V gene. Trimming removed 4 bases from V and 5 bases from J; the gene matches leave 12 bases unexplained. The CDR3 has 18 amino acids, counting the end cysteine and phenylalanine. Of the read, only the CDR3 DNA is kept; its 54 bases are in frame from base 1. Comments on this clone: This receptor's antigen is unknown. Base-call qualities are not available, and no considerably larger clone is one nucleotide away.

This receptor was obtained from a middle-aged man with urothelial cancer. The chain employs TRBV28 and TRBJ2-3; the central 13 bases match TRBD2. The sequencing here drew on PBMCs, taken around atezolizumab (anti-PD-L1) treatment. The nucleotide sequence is TGTGCCAGCAGTTCGACTTGGACTAGCGGGAGAGTAGGAGATACGCAGTATTTT. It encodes CASSSTWTSGRVGDTQYF. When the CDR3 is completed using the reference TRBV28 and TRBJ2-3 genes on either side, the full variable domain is DVKVTQSSRYLVKRTGEKVFLECVQDMDHENMFWYRQDPGLGLRLIYFSYDVKMKEKGDIPEGYSVSREKKERFSLILESASTNQTSMYLCASSSTWTSGRVGDTQYFGPGTRLTVL.